The 30 T cell receptor beta chains below were found in one sample sequenced in a study of beta chain features in type 1 diabetes. The study reverse transcribed the entire isolated RNA, so it sequenced expressed TCRB transcripts. Sequenced by immunoSEQ multiplex PCR; TCRdb stores in-frame clones only, minus some. There are around 180,000 clones in the sample; about 13% occur only once, and approximately 0.62% lies in the top ten. Sequenced material: central memory CD4+ T cells from blood. These receptors were taken from a woman aged 18-35 years in good health.

This clone came up a few times. The chain is built from TRBV28 and TRBJ1-1; 11 nucleotides line up with TRBD1. V gave up 7 bases and J gave up 5 bases; unmatched junction bases: 9. Germline lookup yields CDR1 MDHEN and CDR2 SYDVKM. The CDR3 contains 15 residues. This CDR3 is CASTDGGTGGTEAFF. The CDR3 bases are TGTGCCAGCACCGACGGCGGGACAGGGGGGACTGAAGCTTTCTTT.

Only a few counts were recorded for this clone. The chain uses TRBV7-9 and TRBJ1-1; D gene unclear. Germline V gene sequence: CDR1 SEHNR, CDR2 FQNEAQ (reference sequence). V dropped 4 bases and J dropped 3 bases, with 3 bases sitting between them. The CDR3 contains 11 residues. The CDR3 DNA is TGTGCCAGCAGCTCAGACACTGAAGCTTTCTTT. It translates to CASSSDTEAFF. The whole variable domain, filled in from reference TRBV7-9 and TRBJ1-1, reads DTGVSQNPRHKITKRGQNVTFRCDPISEHNRLYWYRQTLGQGPEFLTYFQNEAQLEKSRLLSDRFSAERPKGSFSTLEIQRTEQGDSAMYLCASSSDTEAFFGQGTRLTVV.

The gene calls are TRBV30 and TRBJ2-5, with 9 bases matching TRBD2. With V trimmed by 0 bases and J by 5 bases, 7 bases remained unmatched. CDR3 length equals 15 residues. Germline-derived CDR1 and CDR2 are GTSNPN and SVGIG (reference sequence). CDR3 loop: CAWSVPRGRDETQYF. CDR3 nucleotides: TGTGCCTGGAGTGTACCCCGCGGGAGGGATGAGACCCAGTACTTC.

This clone has only a few counts. The genes are TRBV11-2 and TRBJ2-6; a possible D gene is TRBD1 (6 bases). In germline, CDR1 is SGHAT, CDR2 FQNNGV. V was shortened by 4 bases and J by 0 bases, with 10 bases between the two germline ends. The CDR3 is 16 amino acids. CDR3 protein: CASSSQGSSGANVLTF. DNA for the CDR3: TGTGCCAGCAGCTCACAGGGTAGCTCTGGGGCCAACGTCCTGACTTTC.

This clone has just a few counts. This rearrangement joins TRBV30 to TRBJ2-2; tentative D call: TRBD2 (6 bases). V gave up 3 bases and J gave up 8 bases, with 22 bases separating them. The CDR3 has 16 amino acids. Germline CDR1 is GTSNPN and CDR2 is SVGIG (reference sequence). DNA of the CDR3: TGTGCCTGGAGCGGACTACTTCGGGGGTTTCCTGGGGAGCTGTTTTTT. It translates to CAWSGLLRGFPGELFF. Supplemented by reference TRBV30 and TRBJ2-2, the full variable domain reads SQTIHQWPATLVQPVGSPLSLECTVEGTSNPNLYWYRQAAGRGLQLLFYSVGIGQISSEVPQNLSASRPQDRQFILSSKKLLLSDSGFYLCAWSGLLRGFPGELFFGEGSRLTVL.

This clone was detected a few times. The DNA for the CDR3 is TGCAGCGCCAAACGGGAAACCGGGGAGCTGTTTTTT. Its protein is CSAKRETGELFF. The chain employs TRBV29-1 and TRBJ2-2, with D perhaps matching TRBD2 (5 bases). Germline V gene data show CDR1 as SQVTM and CDR2 as ANQGSEA. V lost 7 bases to trimming and J lost 5 bases, with 11 bases between them. The CDR3 runs to 12 residues.

V usage is TRBV5-6 and J usage is TRBJ1-1; D unclear. Deletions cut 1 base from V and 6 bases from J, with 4 bases between. Germline V gives CDR1 SGHDT, CDR2 YYEEEE. The CDR3 is 11 residues long. CDR3 nucleotides: TGTGCCAGCAGCTTGCGGGCTGAAGCTTTCTTT. It specifies CASSLRAEAFF.

This sequence joins TRBV9 and TRBJ1-3; TRBD1 matches at 9 bases. The CDR3 is made up of 18 amino acids. Germline CDR1 and CDR2: SGDLS and YYNGEE. V trimming: 0 bases; J trimming: 2 bases; junction bases outside the gene matches: 9. CDR3 sequence reads: CASSVAPPGQGTGNTIYF. The CDR3 DNA reads as TGTGCCAGCAGCGTAGCCCCTCCGGGACAGGGTACTGGAAACACCATATATTTT.

This chain connects TRBV2 to TRBJ1-1; the match to TRBD1 covers 11 bases. The V gene end was trimmed by 7 bases and the J gene end by 4 bases; junction bases not matched to a gene: 8. The CDR3 is 15 amino acids. The germline CDR1 and CDR2 sequences are SNHLY and FYNNEI. The CDR3 here is CASTGQGAPRTEAFF. As DNA, the CDR3 is TGTGCCAGCACCGGACAGGGGGCGCCCCGCACTGAAGCTTTCTTT.

This clone was recorded a few times. The CDR3 sequence: CASSSTFGDEKLFF. The DNA for the CDR3 is TGCGCCAGCAGCTCTACCTTTGGAGATGAAAAACTGTTTTTT. The chain recombines TRBV5-1 with TRBJ1-4, with D hard to call. CDR1 SGHRS and CDR2 YFSETQ come from the germline V gene. V was pared by 3 bases and J by 6 bases, with 12 bases between. The CDR3 contains 14 residues.

This chain links TRBV30 with TRBJ2-3; D is perhaps TRBD2 (6 bases). From germline, CDR1 is GTSNPN and CDR2 SVGIG (reference sequence). V dropped 0 bases and J dropped 6 bases, with 10 bases sitting between them. The CDR3 loop spans 13 amino acids. The CDR3 DNA reads TGTGCCTGGAGTGTAGGAGGGCGGGATACGCAGTATTTT. Translation: CAWSVGGRDTQYF.

The chain combines TRBV6-6 with TRBJ2-2, with D possibly TRBD2 on 5 matching bases. The CDR3 has 13 residues. CDR1 is MNHNY and CDR2 is SVGAGI in the germline V gene (reference sequence). Trimming cost V 6 bases and J 6 bases, with 11 bases left between them. CDR3: CASSSDYAGELFF. The CDR3 DNA reads as TGTGCCAGCAGCTCAGACTACGCCGGGGAGCTGTTTTTT.

The chain links TRBV30 to TRBJ2-3; weak D call: TRBD1 (5 bases). Germline V gives CDR1 GTSNPN, CDR2 SVGIG (reference sequence). Trimming left V 1 base short and J 2 bases short, with 19 bases between. The CDR3 runs 17 residues. The CDR3 here is CAWSAERGIRTTDTQYF. The CDR3 region has the DNA TGTGCCTGGAGTGCCGAAAGGGGAATTAGGACCACAGATACGCAGTATTTT.

The chain combines TRBV30 with TRBJ2-7; 7 bases map to TRBD1. The CDR3 spans 13 residues. Per germline, CDR1 GTSNPN and CDR2 SVGIG (reference sequence). The junction had 3 bases not matched to a gene; V was cut back by 2 bases and J by 2 bases. The CDR3 spells CAWSSGGPYEQYF. The DNA of the CDR3 is TGTGCCTGGAGTTCAGGGGGTCCCTACGAGCAGTACTTC.

The V and J genes are TRBV5-1 and TRBJ2-3; TRBD2 agrees at 7 bases. The ends lost 3 bases at V and 4 bases at J; junction bases unmatched: 5. The CDR3 is 14 residues long. In germline, CDR1 is SGHRS, CDR2 YFSETQ. CDR3 loop: CASSSGGRPDTQYF. CDR3 nucleotide sequence: TGCGCCAGCAGCTCGGGAGGTAGACCAGATACGCAGTATTTT.

This clone occurred a few times. The chain joins TRBV7-2 to TRBJ2-7, with TRBD2 as a possible D gene (5 bases). Germline V CDR1 and CDR2: SGHTA, FQGNSA. The CDR3 has 14 residues. The germline V and J ends were trimmed by 2 bases and 3 bases, with 11 bases remaining between them. The CDR3 DNA is TGTGCCAGCAGCTTAACTGCCGGGGACTACGAGCAGTACTTC. This translates into CASSLTAGDYEQYF.

The chain carries TRBV15 and TRBJ1-2; TRBD1 matches 10 bases. The CDR3 loop spans 18 amino acids. The germline gives CDR1 LNHNV, CDR2 YYDKDF (reference sequence). With V trimmed by 4 bases and J by 4 bases, 15 bases remained unmatched. CDR3 residues: CATSTDRDRGFPFYGYTF. In nucleotides, the CDR3 is TGTGCCACCAGCACCGACCGGGACAGGGGCTTTCCTTTCTATGGCTACACCTTC.

The chain recombines TRBV19 with TRBJ2-1; TRBD1 matches 8 bases. J gave up 7 bases and V 2 bases, and 10 bases lay outside the gene matches. The CDR3 is made up of 16 amino acids. In germline, CDR1 is LNHDA, CDR2 SQIVND (reference sequence). The CDR3 loop is CASSISRTGRWNEQFF. CDR3 nucleotides: TGTGCCAGTAGTATATCTAGGACAGGGAGGTGGAATGAGCAGTTCTTC.

This clone was detected only a few times. The chain combines TRBV14 with TRBJ1-2; D remains ambiguous. Between the trimmed V and J ends, which lost 4 bases and 1 base, there was a span of 13 bases. Germline CDR1 SGHDN, CDR2 FVKESK. The CDR3 totals 15 residues. As DNA, the CDR3 is TGTGCCAGCAGCCCCTTTGGTCTCGGTAACTATGGCTACACCTTC. Protein: CASSPFGLGNYGYTF.

This clone has more than one count but fewer than ten. The chain carries TRBV28 and TRBJ1-2; D is ambiguous. This CDR3 is built from 13 residues. Trimming left V 11 bases short and J 3 bases short, with 16 bases between. Per the germline V gene, CDR1 is MDHEN and CDR2 is SYDVKM. The CDR3 loop reads CAYSPGFDYGYTF. The CDR3 DNA follows: TGTGCCTATAGTCCCGGGTTTGACTATGGCTACACCTTC.

About this clone: Other DNA sequences in this specimen translate into the identical CDR3. The chain combines TRBV28 with TRBJ1-2; no clear D gene. In germline, CDR1 is MDHEN, CDR2 SYDVKM. V lost 2 bases and J 4 bases, leaving 5 bases between the germline ends. The CDR3 runs to 12 residues. The CDR3 coding sequence is TGTGCCAGCAGTTTACAGGCCTATGGCTACACCTTC. Its translation is CASSLQAYGYTF.

This rearrangement joins TRBV5-4 to TRBJ2-7, with 12 bases matching TRBD1. CDR1 and CDR2 from the germline V gene are SGHNT and YYREEE (reference sequence). Trimming removed 4 bases from V and 4 bases from J; junction bases left unmatched: 6. There are 15 residues in the CDR3. Here the CDR3 DNA reads TGTGCCAGCAGCCAACGGGACAGGGGGCCGTACGAGCAGTACTTC. Translated, it gives CASSQRDRGPYEQYF.

This clone came up a few times. The chain uses TRBV7-9 and TRBJ2-7; 9 nucleotides match TRBD2. J was trimmed by 6 bases and V by 6 bases; bases with no gene match: 9. Germline V lookup: CDR1 SEHNR, CDR2 FQNEAQ (reference sequence). The CDR3 contains 14 residues. The CDR3, as DNA: TGTGCCAGCAGGTCACGGGCGGGAGGGGGCGAGCAGTACTTC. It codes for CASRSRAGGGEQYF.

The gene calls are TRBV6-5 and TRBJ2-3; the match to TRBD1 covers 8 bases. V dropped 5 bases and J dropped 4; count of bases not matched to a gene: 8. Per the germline V gene, CDR1 is MNHEY and CDR2 is SVGAGI. The CDR3 runs 15 residues. CDR3 bases: TGTGCCAGCAGTCTTCAGGGGGCTAGCGCAGATACGCAGTATTTT. As protein: CASSLQGASADTQYF.

The chain links TRBV6-5 to TRBJ2-7; 8 bases line up with TRBD2. Germline trimming cut 6 bases from V and 7 bases from J; bases unmatched to any gene: 11. The CDR3 runs 14 residues. Germline V lookup: CDR1 MNHEY, CDR2 SVGAGI. The CDR3 is CASSSGTSLREQYF. Here the CDR3 DNA reads TGTGCCAGCAGCTCCGGGACTAGTCTTCGGGAGCAGTACTTC.

V is TRBV21-1 and J is TRBJ2-1; TRBD1 is the table's D call, not checked against the DNA. TRBV21-1 is classified as a pseudogene. The CDR3 totals 16 residues. The CDR3 sequence: CASSSENPRDSNEQFF. The CDR3 DNA follows: TGTGCCAGCAGCTCTGAGAACCCCCGGGACAGCAATGAGCAGTTCTTC.

This chain uses TRBV19 with TRBJ1-5, with D possibly matching TRBD1 (5 bases). The CDR3 has 14 residues. V was trimmed by 3 bases and J by 4 bases, leaving 10 bases between them. CDR1 and CDR2 (germline): LNHDA, SQIVND (reference sequence). CDR3 DNA sequence: TGTGCCAGTAGTATTTTGACAGCTAATCAGCCCCAGCATTTT. Protein: CASSILTANQPQHF.

This clone has just a few counts. The chain joins TRBV11-2 to TRBJ1-2; a possible D gene is TRBD1 (5 bases). Trimming stripped 1 base from V and 7 bases from J, with 16 bases between. The CDR3 runs to 15 residues. Germline V lookup: CDR1 SGHAT, CDR2 FQNNGV. The CDR3 here is CASSLVGTGQAGYTF. The CDR3 nucleotides are TGTGCCAGCAGCTTAGTGGGAACTGGACAAGCTGGCTACACCTTC.

The chain joins TRBV10-3 to TRBJ2-7, with D possibly TRBD1 on 5 matching bases. This CDR3 is built from 13 residues. The germline V gene has CDR1 ENHRY and CDR2 SYGVKD. V lost 2 bases to trimming and J lost 2 bases, with 7 bases between them. In DNA, the CDR3 is TGTGCCATCAGTGAGAGGGGTCCCTACGAGCAGTACTTC. The encoded protein is CAISERGPYEQYF.

This clone occurred a few times. The chain has TRBV28 and TRBJ2-1; 11 bases map to TRBD2. The CDR3 runs 15 residues. The ends lost 3 bases at V and 7 bases at J; junction bases unmatched: 5. CDR1 and CDR2 from the germline V gene are MDHEN and SYDVKM. The CDR3 region is CASSLGGTSGNEQFF. As DNA, the CDR3 is TGTGCCAGCAGTTTGGGTGGGACTAGCGGTAATGAGCAGTTCTTC. Complete variable domain (other parts from reference TRBV28 and TRBJ2-1): DVKVTQSSRYLVKRTGEKVFLECVQDMDHENMFWYRQDPGLGLRLIYFSYDVKMKEKGDIPEGYSVSREKKERFSLILESASTNQTSMYLCASSLGGTSGNEQFFGPGTRLTVL.